The source of this T cell receptor (beta chain) is a study of tumor-infiltrating lymphocytes in primary liver carcinoma (dated by TCRdb to 2015 to 2018). About the full investigation: Hepatocellular carcinoma (four) or combined HCC and intrahepatic cholangiocarcinoma (one) was present in the five patients, who were three men and two women aged 30 to 69 years. The tumors of the five patients were staged as T1-T3 N0M0, with maximum diameters ranging from about 4.2 to 10 cm. Samples yielded roughly 3.5 to 8 million productive TCRbeta reads; read depth did not differ significantly between tissue types. Across five regions of each liver tumor, along with adjacent normal tissue and blood, the study brought together TCRbeta repertoire sequencing, expression microarrays and whole-exome sequencing. A total of some 35 specimens from 5 patients went through TCRbeta repertoire sequencing, namely 25 tumor regions, 5 adjacent noncancerous liver tissues and 5 peripheral blood samples. Agilent mRNA microarray profiling was performed on the 20 to 25 tumor region samples to relate TCRbeta repertoire diversity to the local molecular phenotype. Repertoires from technical replicates were highly reproducible, with mean shared-clone rates roughly 0.89 and correlation coefficients above 0.98.

With respect to this clonotype: Its antigen specificity is not known. A junction boundary mismatches the germline segment, possibly from a read error.

Study-level results and caveats: Only the TCR beta chain was sequenced, which likely underestimates true repertoire diversity because unpaired alpha chains were not captured. Just about 8-25% of top clones turned up in all five regions of a tumor, which suggests spatial heterogeneity among tumor-infiltrating T cells. Because the samples were bulk and unsorted, CD4+ and CD8+ T cell repertoires could not be compared. Repertoire overlap was higher between tumor regions (mean around 36%) than tumor-adjacent (17%) or tumor-blood (approximately 14%) pairs, consistent with antigen-driven expansion. With just a handful of patients in the study, the authors point out that the findings should be validated in a larger study. The top 250 clones accounted for a significantly greater share of the repertoire in tumors than in blood (p = 0.039).

Using a constant-region primer and ProtoScript II reverse transcriptase, TCRbeta-specific cDNA was reverse-transcribed from approximately 0.55 ug total RNA. TCRbeta libraries were built with three nested multiplex PCR rounds, a slightly modified ARM-PCR procedure. Multiplex TRBV1-TRBV30 forward primers and a Cbeta reverse primer were used in the first two PCR rounds, each of which was run for around 10 cycles. Sample barcodes and Illumina adapters were added in a final 25-cycle PCR using Deep VentR polymerase. Amplicons of 200-500 bp were gel-purified with a QIAquick gel extraction kit before sequencing. An Illumina HiSeq 2500 was used to sequence the TCRbeta amplicons, generating 250-bp paired-end reads. As for the original processing: Trimmomatic v0.33 was used to quality-trim the reads, and FLASH v1.2.11 was used to merge paired reads so that full CDR3 sequences could be recovered. MiGEC v1.2.1b assigned V, D and J germline segments to the rearranged TCRbeta sequences. VDJtools v1.0.0 computed clonotype statistics and Shannon-Wiener diversity indices. To reduce sampling bias, subsequent analyses other than the diversity analysis used only the 250 most abundant clonotypes in each sample. The public reads were run again by TCRdb, first through fastp at Q25 and then through MiXCR, and only productive beta chains were kept. For every CDR3 protein sequence, its rows merge into one entry that carries the most common genes and DNA. TCRdb's processing, not the study's, gives the V and J calls here. The sample table holds roughly 100,000 distinct CDR3 sequences, of which roughly 80% were seen once. Together, the top ten hold about 20% of the sample.

Total RNA and DNA were co-extracted from approximately 20-30 mg of bulk tissue with the AllPrep DNA/RNA mini kit, without cell sorting. Four to six patients with histopathologically diagnosed primary liver carcinoma underwent surgical resection in China between November 2015 and March 2016. Chronic HBV infection was present in the patients, and the patients were treatment-naive at sampling. Each tumor was sampled at five spatially separated regions: the tumor centre plus the superior, inferior, left-lateral and right-lateral poles. Histological examination found more than 80% viable tumor cells in every tumor sample. Each fresh piece of tumor and adjacent tissue was cut in two, with one half stored in RNAlater at -80 degrees C and the other half sent for histology. Reading from cysteine to phenylalanine, the CDR3 counts 15 amino acids. Only CDR3 DNA is held: 45 bases, read in frame from base 1. Taken from the germline V gene, the CDR1 and CDR2 loops are SGHAT and FQNNGV.

The sequencing input was liver tumor tissue from sampling region 3. What this sample's cell subset or site label stands for: tumor region T3, left-lateral pole. This clonotype originated in a man between 35 and 55 years old with primary liver carcinoma and hepatitis B virus infection. The chain is made from TRBV11-2 and TRBJ2-4; TRBD2 is possibly the D segment (6 matching bases). The DNA sequence reads TGTGCCAGCACCACTCCGGGGGTAGCCGAAAACATTCAGTACTTC. Translated, this is CASTTPGVAENIQYF.